This entry lists 4 T cell receptor beta chains sequenced from one sample in a study of shared clonotypes between healthy human individuals. Assay used: immunoSEQ multiplex PCR; TCRdb lists only in-frame clones, some missing. There are roughly 2.1 million clones in the sample; 85% to 95% occur only once, and 1.5% to 2% lies in the top ten. Naive CD8 cells lacked CD45RO, underwent positive selection for CCR7 and left out terminally differentiated effector memory CD45RA+ cells. The sequencing input was naive CD8+ T cells from PBMCs. The receptors come from a man younger than 35 in good health. Some clones in this sample may be carry-over from other donors' samples.

This chain links TRBV25-1 with TRBJ2-3, with D uncertain. CDR1 and CDR2 from the germline V gene are MGHDK and SYGVNS. The CDR3 extends over 14 amino acids. V was clipped by 3 bases and J by 0 bases, with 7 bases between them. The CDR3 loop reads CASSEARSTDTQYF. CDR3 bases: TGTGCCAGCAGTGAGGCTCGCAGCACAGATACGCAGTATTTT. Combining the CDR3 with reference TRBV25-1 and TRBJ2-3 gives the whole variable domain EADIYQTPRYLVIGTGKKITLECSQTMGHDKMYWYQQDPGMELHLIHYSYGVNSTEKGDLSSESTVSRIRTEHFPLTLESARPSHTSQYLCASSEARSTDTQYFGPGTRLTVL.

V and J are TRBV19 and TRBJ2-1; D unresolved. Trimming removed 0 bases at V and 0 bases at J, with 15 bases between. Germline V gene sequence: CDR1 LNHDA, CDR2 SQIVND (reference sequence). The CDR3 sequence is 18 residues long. DNA of the CDR3: TGTGCCAGTAGTATAGAGAGAGTGAGTCGAAGCTCCTACAATGAGCAGTTCTTC. It codes for CASSIERVSRSSYNEQFF. The full variable domain, completed using reference TRBV19 and TRBJ2-1, is DGGITQSPKYLFRKEGQNVTLSCEQNLNHDAMYWYRQDPGQGLRLIYYSQIVNDFQKGDIAEGYSVSREKKESFPLTVTSAQKNPTAFYLCASSIERVSRSSYNEQFFGPGTRLTVL.

The CDR3 DNA follows: TGTGCCAGCAGTGAGGGATACACTGAAGCTTTCTTT. Translating it yields CASSEGYTEAFF. The rearrangement links TRBV25-1 to TRBJ1-1; D is unresolved. Germline-derived CDR1 and CDR2 are MGHDK and SYGVNS. Between the trimmed V and J ends, which lost 3 bases and 3 bases, there was a span of 5 bases. This CDR3 has 12 residues.

This clone has just a few counts. The V call is TRBV7-9, the J call TRBJ2-7; a possible D gene is TRBD1 (6 bases). Germline V gene sequence: CDR1 SEHNR, CDR2 FQNEAQ (reference sequence). Deletions cut 11 bases from V and 2 bases from J, with 16 bases between. This CDR3 spans 13 amino acids. The CDR3 loop is CAPDSLTAYEQYF. CDR3 nucleotides: TGTGCCCCGGACAGCTTGACAGCCTACGAGCAGTACTTC.